The 20 T cell receptor beta chains below come from one sample, sequenced in a study of cytomegalovirus exposure and HLA in healthy donors. It was with 60 Vbeta and 13 Jbeta primers that the PCR ran. Method: immunoSEQ multiplex PCR; TCRdb's copy keeps in-frame clones and lacks some. Seen here are about 130,000 clones, around 72% observed once, and the top ten hold around 4.2%. Material for sequencing was PBMCs. These receptor sequences come from a man aged 45-60 years in good health and CMV-seropositive.

V gene TRBV6-1 combines with J gene TRBJ2-7; D unclear. This CDR3 comprises 12 residues. CDR1 MNHNS and CDR2 SASEGT come from the germline V gene. V shed 7 bases and J shed 0 bases, with 7 bases lying between them. The CDR3 sequence: CASNADSYEQYF. The CDR3 DNA is TGTGCCAGCAACGCGGACTCCTACGAGCAGTACTTC.

V gene TRBV11-2 combines with J gene TRBJ1-1; the D is unclear. This CDR3 region has 15 residues. Germline CDR1 is SGHAT and CDR2 is FQNNGV. V shed 0 bases and J shed 1 base, with 9 bases lying between them. The CDR3 bases are TGTGCCAGCAGCTTAGATATGGGCAGGAACACTGAAGCTTTCTTT. This translates into CASSLDMGRNTEAFF.

The V gene is TRBV2, the J gene TRBJ2-7; TRBD2 matches at 11 bases. The CDR3 covers 14 residues. CDR1 is SNHLY and CDR2 is FYNNEI in the germline V gene. Trimming cost V 11 bases and J 0 bases; bases outside gene matches: 6. CDR3 sequence reads: CAGGTSGNSYEQYF. The CDR3 DNA reads as TGTGCCGGAGGGACTAGCGGTAACTCCTACGAGCAGTACTTC.

In its sample, this clone was seen once. At one end the junction does not follow the germline gene, possibly because of a read error. The gene calls are TRBV10-1 and TRBJ2-1; unclear D gene. Germline CDR1 WNHNN, CDR2 SYGVQD (reference sequence). This CDR3 comprises 15 residues. This CDR3 reads CASSSPGAENNEQLF. In DNA, the CDR3 is TGCGCCAGCAGTTCTCCCGGCGCGGAAAACAATGAGCAGCTCTTC.

This chain connects TRBV19 to TRBJ1-5; perhaps TRBD1 as D (6 bases). The CDR3 is made up of 16 amino acids. Per the germline V gene, CDR1 is LNHDA and CDR2 is SQIVND (reference sequence). Trimming took 1 base from V and 5 from J, leaving 15 bases between them. The CDR3 region is CASSIGRGGRDQPQHF. CDR3 coding DNA: TGTGCCAGTAGTATAGGTAGGGGGGGGAGGGATCAGCCCCAGCATTTT. The full variable domain, its missing parts supplied by reference TRBV19 and TRBJ1-5, is DGGITQSPKYLFRKEGQNVTLSCEQNLNHDAMYWYRQDPGQGLRLIYYSQIVNDFQKGDIAEGYSVSREKKESFPLTVTSAQKNPTAFYLCASSIGRGGRDQPQHFGDGTRLSIL.

This chain links TRBV27 with TRBJ2-5; D is perhaps TRBD2 (6 bases). Looked up from germline, CDR1 is MNHEY and CDR2 is SMNVEV (reference sequence). Trimming pared 2 bases from V and 5 bases from J, leaving 9 bases between. The CDR3 covers 13 residues. The CDR3 sequence: CASSLERGETQYF. The CDR3 DNA follows: TGTGCCAGCAGTTTAGAACGGGGGGAGACCCAGTACTTC.

The J gene is TRBJ2-1, the V gene TRBV7-2; 7 bases align to TRBD2. From germline, CDR1 is SGHTA and CDR2 FQGNSA. J gave up 2 bases and V 3 bases, and 4 bases lay outside the gene matches. This CDR3 spans 15 amino acids. In DNA, the CDR3 is TGTGCCAGCAGCTTGGGGAGGGAACCCTACAATGAGCAGTTCTTC. It translates to CASSLGREPYNEQFF.

The chain couples TRBV19 to TRBJ2-2; maybe TRBD2 (7 bases). Trimming cost V 6 bases and J 5 bases, with 16 bases left between them. The CDR3 loop spans 15 amino acids. Looked up from germline, CDR1 is LNHDA and CDR2 is SQIVND (reference sequence). CDR3 sequence: CASRAGAKRTGELFF. As DNA, the CDR3 is TGTGCCAGTAGGGCGGGGGCCAAGAGAACCGGGGAGCTGTTTTTT. The full variable domain, completed using reference TRBV19 and TRBJ2-2, is DGGITQSPKYLFRKEGQNVTLSCEQNLNHDAMYWYRQDPGQGLRLIYYSQIVNDFQKGDIAEGYSVSREKKESFPLTVTSAQKNPTAFYLCASRAGAKRTGELFFGEGSRLTVL.

CDR3 residues: CSVEGMQGDGYTF. CDR3 DNA sequence: TGCAGCGTTGAAGGAATGCAGGGGGATGGCTACACCTTC. V is TRBV29-1 and J is TRBJ1-2, with 7 bases aligning to TRBD1. J lost 6 bases, V lost 1 base, and 5 bases had no gene match. CDR3 size: 13 residues. The V gene's germline CDR1 is SQVTM and CDR2 ANQGSEA.

The rearrangement joins TRBV7-9 to TRBJ1-2; D gene uncertain. Germline values: CDR1 SEHNR, CDR2 FQNEAQ (reference sequence). CDR3 size: 13 residues. The ends were cut back, 1 base at V and 8 bases at J, with 11 bases in the middle. Here the CDR3 reads CASSLDGGLGYTF. For the CDR3, the DNA is TGTGCCAGCAGCTTAGACGGAGGGCTGGGCTACACCTTC.

The genes are TRBV11-2 and TRBJ1-2, with 7 bases identical to TRBD1. The V and J ends lost 6 bases and 5 bases, in that order; junction bases with no gene match: 6. CDR3 size: 13 residues. Germline V gives CDR1 SGHAT, CDR2 FQNNGV. The CDR3 sequence is CASRNTTGYGYTF. In nucleotides, the CDR3 is TGTGCCAGCAGAAACACGACAGGGTATGGCTACACCTTC.

This sequence joins TRBV5-1 and TRBJ1-4, with 8 bases fitting TRBD1. CDR3 length equals 15 residues. Losses at the gene ends were 0 bases for V and 6 bases for J; bases not matched to a gene: 4. Germline-derived CDR1 and CDR2 are SGHRS and YFSETQ. CDR3 in amino acids: CASSLVDRGDEKLFF. CDR3 nucleotide sequence: TGCGCCAGCAGCTTGGTAGACAGGGGAGATGAAAAACTGTTTTTT. Based on the CDR3 plus reference TRBV5-1 and TRBJ1-4, the full variable domain is KAGVTQTPRYLIKTRGQQVTLSCSPISGHRSVSWYQQTPGQGLQFLFEYFSETQRNKGNFPGRFSGRQFSNSRSEMNVSTLELGDSALYLCASSLVDRGDEKLFFGSGTQLSVL.

This clone was detected once. This chain links TRBV5-1 with TRBJ2-7, with TRBD1 matching 9 bases. Germline V CDR1 and CDR2: SGHRS, YFSETQ. V lost 0 bases to trimming and J lost 9 bases; unmatched junction nucleotides: 10. The CDR3 runs to 15 residues. CDR3 sequence (DNA): TGCGCCAGCAGCTTGGAGGGGACAGGGCCAGGGGGGCAGTACTTC. It yields the protein CASSLEGTGPGGQYF.

The chain links TRBV13 to TRBJ2-5; D uncertain. CDR1 and CDR2 from the germline V gene are PRHDT and FYEKMQ (reference sequence). Trimming pared 7 bases from V and 3 bases from J, leaving 18 bases between. The CDR3 is 15 residues long. CDR3 protein: CASTKTGKCEETQYF. Here the CDR3 DNA reads TGTGCCAGCACAAAGACGGGTAAGTGTGAAGAGACCCAGTACTTC.

V is TRBV11-3 and J is TRBJ2-7; a possible D gene is TRBD2 (5 bases). CDR1 is SGHNT and CDR2 is YENEEA in the germline V gene. This CDR3 contains 13 residues. V shed 4 bases and J shed 5 bases, with 12 bases lying between them. CDR3 in DNA: TGTGCCAGCAGCTCGGGGAAAGTCCACGAGCAGTACTTC. Protein product: CASSSGKVHEQYF. The complete variable domain, with remaining parts taken from reference TRBV11-3 and TRBJ2-7, reads EAGVVQSPRYKIIEKKQPVAFWCNPISGHNTLYWYLQNLGQGPELLIRYENEEAVDDSQLPKDRFSAERLKGVDSTLKIQPAELGDSAVYLCASSSGKVHEQYFGPGTRLTVT.

The J gene is TRBJ2-5, the V gene TRBV9; D may be TRBD2 (5 bases). This CDR3 spans 17 amino acids. The ends were cut back, 0 bases at V and 5 bases at J, with 20 bases in the middle. Germline loops: CDR1 SGDLS, CDR2 YYNGEE. The CDR3 DNA reads as TGTGCCAGCAGCGTAGGGGCTAGCTGGGGATTAAAGGAGACCCAGTACTTC. This codes for CASSVGASWGLKETQYF.

For this clone: The sample contains more than one DNA sequence encoding this CDR3. The chain combines TRBV4-3 with TRBJ2-7; 11 positions match TRBD2. This CDR3 has 15 residues. With V trimmed by 1 base and J by 3 bases, 2 bases remained unmatched. Germline-derived CDR1 and CDR2 are LGHNA and YSLEER. DNA for the CDR3: TGCGCCAGCAGCCAAGGGCTAGCGGGGGGCTACGAGCAGTACTTC. It encodes CASSQGLAGGYEQYF.

V usage is TRBV5-4 and J usage is TRBJ1-2; TRBD1 matches at 8 bases. CDR3 length equals 15 residues. With 0 bases clipped from V and 4 bases from J, the junction kept 5 bases outside the gene matches. Germline CDR1 SGHNT, CDR2 YYREEE (reference sequence). The CDR3 sequence is CASSLGSGGSYGYTF. DNA of the CDR3: TGTGCCAGCAGCTTGGGCTCAGGGGGCTCCTATGGCTACACCTTC.

Concerning this clone: The identical CDR3 is also encoded by other nucleotide sequences in the sample. This chain connects TRBV5-1 to TRBJ2-2; 9 nucleotides agree with TRBD1. Germline V gene sequence: CDR1 SGHRS, CDR2 YFSETQ. This CDR3 contains 16 residues. V gave up 4 bases and J gave up 2 bases; unmatched junction bases: 6. The CDR3 sequence: CASSPSTGGNTGELFF. The CDR3 DNA reads as TGCGCCAGCAGCCCATCGACAGGGGGAAACACCGGGGAGCTGTTTTTT.

This sequence joins TRBV6-5 and TRBJ2-7; 10 positions match TRBD1. The CDR3 totals 14 residues. Unmatched junction bases numbered 2, after V lost 4 bases and J lost 2 bases. Germline values: CDR1 MNHEY, CDR2 SVGAGI. The CDR3 sequence: CASSWDRGAYEQYF. CDR3 nucleotide sequence: TGTGCCAGCAGTTGGGACAGGGGTGCCTACGAGCAGTACTTC.